The sequence of this TCR beta chain was determined in a study of control samples from healthy donors and cancer patients. Germline-derived CDR1 and CDR2 are SGHDT and YYEEEE. This CDR3 spans 16 amino acids. The ends were cut back, 2 bases at V and 5 bases at J, with 16 bases in the middle. Method: immunoSEQ multiplex PCR; TCRdb's copy keeps in-frame clones and lacks some. The table shows some 130,000 clones, with approximately 92% occurring only once. The receptor was derived from a young man in good health. The sequenced material came from blood. The rearrangement links TRBV5-6 to TRBJ2-2; no definite D call. DNA for the CDR3: TGTGCCAGCAGCTTAGATTTCCGAACCTTAACCGGGGAGCTGTTTTTT. It codes for CASSLDFRTLTGELFF.